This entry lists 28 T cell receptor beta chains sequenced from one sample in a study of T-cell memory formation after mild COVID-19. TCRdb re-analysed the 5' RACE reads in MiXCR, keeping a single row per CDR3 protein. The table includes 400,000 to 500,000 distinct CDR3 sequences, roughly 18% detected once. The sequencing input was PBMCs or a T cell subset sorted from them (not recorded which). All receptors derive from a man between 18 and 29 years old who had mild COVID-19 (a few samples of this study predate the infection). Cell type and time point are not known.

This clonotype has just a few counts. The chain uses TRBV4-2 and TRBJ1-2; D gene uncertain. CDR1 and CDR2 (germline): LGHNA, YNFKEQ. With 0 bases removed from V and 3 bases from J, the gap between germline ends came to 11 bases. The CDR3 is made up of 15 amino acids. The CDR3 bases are TGTGCCAGCAGCCAAGATCGTGCACCTCACTATGGCTACACCTTC. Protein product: CASSQDRAPHYGYTF.

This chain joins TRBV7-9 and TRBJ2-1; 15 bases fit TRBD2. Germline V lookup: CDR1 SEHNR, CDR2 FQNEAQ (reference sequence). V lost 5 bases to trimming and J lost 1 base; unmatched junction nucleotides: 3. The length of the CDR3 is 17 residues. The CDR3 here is CASSPGLAGGSYNEQFF. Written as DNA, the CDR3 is TGTGCCAGCAGCCCTGGACTAGCGGGGGGGTCCTACAATGAGCAGTTCTTC.

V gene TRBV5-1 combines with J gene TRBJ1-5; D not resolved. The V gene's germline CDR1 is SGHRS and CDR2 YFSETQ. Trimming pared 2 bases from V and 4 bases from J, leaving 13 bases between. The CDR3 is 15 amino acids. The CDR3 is CASSFGEGPNQPQHF. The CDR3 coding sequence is TGCGCCAGCAGCTTTGGGGAGGGTCCAAATCAGCCCCAGCATTTT.

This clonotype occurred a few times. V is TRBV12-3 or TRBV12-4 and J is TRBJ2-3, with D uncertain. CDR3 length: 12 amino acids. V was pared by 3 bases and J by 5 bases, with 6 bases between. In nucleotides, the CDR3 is TGTGCCAGCAGTTTCTATGTAGATACGCAGTATTTT. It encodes CASSFYVDTQYF.

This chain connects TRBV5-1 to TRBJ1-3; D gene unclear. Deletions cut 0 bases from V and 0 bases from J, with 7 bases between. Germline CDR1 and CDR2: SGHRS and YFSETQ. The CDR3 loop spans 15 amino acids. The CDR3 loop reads CASSLGQSSGNTIYF. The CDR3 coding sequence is TGCGCCAGCAGCTTGGGGCAGAGCTCTGGAAACACCATATATTTT.

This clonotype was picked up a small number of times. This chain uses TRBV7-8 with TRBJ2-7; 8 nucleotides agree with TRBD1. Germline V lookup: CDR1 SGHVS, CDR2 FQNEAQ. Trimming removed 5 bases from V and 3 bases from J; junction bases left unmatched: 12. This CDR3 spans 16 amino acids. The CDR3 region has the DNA TGTGCCAGCAGCCAACGAGACAGGGGAGGACACTACGAGCAGTACGTC. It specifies CASSQRDRGGHYEQYV.

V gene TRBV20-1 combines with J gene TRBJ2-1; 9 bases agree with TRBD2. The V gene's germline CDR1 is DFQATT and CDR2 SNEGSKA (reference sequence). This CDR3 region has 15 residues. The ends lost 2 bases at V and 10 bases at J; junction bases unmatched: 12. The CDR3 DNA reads TGCAGTGCTAGATACCCGGGACTAGCAGCGGGGGAGCAGTTCTTC. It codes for CSARYPGLAAGEQFF.

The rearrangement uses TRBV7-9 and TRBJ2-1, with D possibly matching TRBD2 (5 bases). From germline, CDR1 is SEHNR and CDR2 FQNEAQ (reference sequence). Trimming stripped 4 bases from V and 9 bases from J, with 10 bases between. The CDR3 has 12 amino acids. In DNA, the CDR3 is TGTGCCAGCAGCTCCGGGGTAGGTGAGCAGTTCTTC. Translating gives CASSSGVGEQFF.

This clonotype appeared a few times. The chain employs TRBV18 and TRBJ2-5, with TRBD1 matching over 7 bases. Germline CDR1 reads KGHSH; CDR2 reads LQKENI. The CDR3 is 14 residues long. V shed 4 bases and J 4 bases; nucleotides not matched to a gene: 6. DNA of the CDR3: TGTGCCAGCTCACGCGACAGGGAGTCAGAGACCCAGTACTTC. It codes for CASSRDRESETQYF.

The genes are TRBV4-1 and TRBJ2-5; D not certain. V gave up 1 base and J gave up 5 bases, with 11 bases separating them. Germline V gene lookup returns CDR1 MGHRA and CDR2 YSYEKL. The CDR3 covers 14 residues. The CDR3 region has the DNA TGCGCCAGCAGCCAAGTGGTCCTGCGGGAGACCCAGTACTTC. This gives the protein CASSQVVLRETQYF.

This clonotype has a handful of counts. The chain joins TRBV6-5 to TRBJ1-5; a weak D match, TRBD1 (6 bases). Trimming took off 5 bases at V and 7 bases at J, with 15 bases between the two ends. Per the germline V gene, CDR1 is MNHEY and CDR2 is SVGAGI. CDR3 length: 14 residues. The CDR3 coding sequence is TGTGCCAGCAGTGCCGGGGGGCAAGGACAGCCCCAGCATTTT. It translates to CASSAGGQGQPQHF.

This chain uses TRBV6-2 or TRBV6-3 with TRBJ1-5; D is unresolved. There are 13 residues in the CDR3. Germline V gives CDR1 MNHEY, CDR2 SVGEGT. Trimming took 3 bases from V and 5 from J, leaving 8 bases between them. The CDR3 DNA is TGTGCCAGCAGTTATTACGTAGATCAGCCCCAGCATTTT. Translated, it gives CASSYYVDQPQHF.

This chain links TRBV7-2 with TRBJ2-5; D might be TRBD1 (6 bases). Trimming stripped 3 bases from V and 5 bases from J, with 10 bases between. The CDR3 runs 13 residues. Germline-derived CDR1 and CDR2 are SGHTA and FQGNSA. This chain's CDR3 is CASSFYQGETQYF. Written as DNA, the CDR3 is TGTGCCAGCAGCTTTTATCAGGGGGAGACCCAGTACTTC.

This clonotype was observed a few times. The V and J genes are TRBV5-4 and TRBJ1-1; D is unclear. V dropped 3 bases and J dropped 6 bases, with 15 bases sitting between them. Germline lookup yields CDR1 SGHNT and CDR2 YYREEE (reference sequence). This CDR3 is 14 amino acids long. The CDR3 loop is CASSSFGRAAEAFF. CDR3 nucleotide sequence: TGTGCCAGCAGCTCCTTCGGGAGGGCTGCTGAAGCTTTCTTT.

The CDR3 protein is CASSSYTSGLETQYF. CDR3 DNA sequence: TGTGCCAGCAGCTCCTATACTTCGGGGTTAGAGACCCAGTACTTC. The V call is TRBV7-2, the J call TRBJ2-5; D possibly corresponds to TRBD2 (5 bases). Germline CDR1 SGHTA, CDR2 FQGNSA. V was cut by 4 bases and J by 4 bases, with 16 bases left in between. The CDR3 runs 15 residues. The variable domain in full, with the rest retrieved from reference TRBV7-2 and TRBJ2-5, is GAGVSQSPSNKVTEKGKDVELRCDPISGHTALYWYRQSLGQGLEFLIYFQGNSAPDKSGLPSDRFSAERTGGSVSTLTIQRTQQEDSAVYLCASSSYTSGLETQYFGPGTRLLVL.

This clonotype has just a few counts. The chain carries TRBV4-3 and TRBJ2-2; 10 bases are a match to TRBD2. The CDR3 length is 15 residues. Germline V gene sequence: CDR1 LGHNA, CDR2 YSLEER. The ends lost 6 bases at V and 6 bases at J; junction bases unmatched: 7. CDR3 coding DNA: TGCGCCAGCAGAAGAGCGGGGGGGCCTCCCGGGGAGCTGTTTTTT. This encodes CASRRAGGPPGELFF.

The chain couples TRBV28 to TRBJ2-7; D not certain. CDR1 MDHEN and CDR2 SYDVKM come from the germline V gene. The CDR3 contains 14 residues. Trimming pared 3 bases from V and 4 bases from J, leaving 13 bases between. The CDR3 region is CASSFSQGFYEQYV. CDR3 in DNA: TGTGCCAGCAGTTTCTCACAAGGTTTTTACGAGCAGTACGTC.

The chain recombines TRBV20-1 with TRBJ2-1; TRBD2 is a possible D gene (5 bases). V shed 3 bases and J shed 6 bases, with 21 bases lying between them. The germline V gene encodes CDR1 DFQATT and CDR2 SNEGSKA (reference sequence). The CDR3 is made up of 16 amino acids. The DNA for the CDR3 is TGCAGTGCTAGGCCCCCACTAGGCGCTTCGGGCAATGAGCAGTTCTTC. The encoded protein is CSARPPLGASGNEQFF.

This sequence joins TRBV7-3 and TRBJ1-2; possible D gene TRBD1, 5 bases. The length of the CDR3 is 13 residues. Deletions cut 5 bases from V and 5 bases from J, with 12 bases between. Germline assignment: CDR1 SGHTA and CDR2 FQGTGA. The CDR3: CASSQGIEYGYTF. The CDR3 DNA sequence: TGTGCCAGCAGCCAGGGTATTGAATATGGCTACACCTTC.

CDR3 region: CASRYSLPTDTQYF. DNA for the CDR3: TGTGCCAGCAGGTACAGCTTACCCACAGATACGCAGTATTTT. V and J are TRBV6-1 and TRBJ2-3; D not resolved. CDR3 length: 14 amino acids. Germline-derived CDR1 and CDR2 are MNHNS and SASEGT. V lost 6 bases and J lost 2, with 12 bases in between.

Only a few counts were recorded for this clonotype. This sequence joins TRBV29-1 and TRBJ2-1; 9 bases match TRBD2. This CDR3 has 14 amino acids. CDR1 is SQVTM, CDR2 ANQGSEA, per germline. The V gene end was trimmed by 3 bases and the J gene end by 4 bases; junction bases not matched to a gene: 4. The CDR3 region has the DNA TGCAGCGTTGATTTTACTAGCGGGTACAATGAGCAGTTCTTC. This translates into CSVDFTSGYNEQFF.

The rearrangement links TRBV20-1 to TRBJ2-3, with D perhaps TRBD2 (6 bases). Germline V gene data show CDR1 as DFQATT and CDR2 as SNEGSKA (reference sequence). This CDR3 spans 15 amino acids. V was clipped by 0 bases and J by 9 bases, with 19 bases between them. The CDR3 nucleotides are TGCAGTGCTAGAGATCGGCTAGCGACGTATGGGACGCAGTATTTT. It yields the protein CSARDRLATYGTQYF.

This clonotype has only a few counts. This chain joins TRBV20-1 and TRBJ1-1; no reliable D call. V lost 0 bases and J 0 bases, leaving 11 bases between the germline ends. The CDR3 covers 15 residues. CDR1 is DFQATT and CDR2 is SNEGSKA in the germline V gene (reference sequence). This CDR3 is CSARDGREMNTEAFF. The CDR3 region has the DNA TGCAGTGCTAGAGATGGAAGGGAAATGAACACTGAAGCTTTCTTT.

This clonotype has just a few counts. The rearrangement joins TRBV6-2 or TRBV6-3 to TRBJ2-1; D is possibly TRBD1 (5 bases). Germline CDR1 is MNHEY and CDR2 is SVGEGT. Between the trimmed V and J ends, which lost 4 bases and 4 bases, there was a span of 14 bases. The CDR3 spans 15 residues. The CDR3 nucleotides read TGTGCCAGCAGTTCCCAGGGCGTCCAGTACAATGAGCAGTTCTTC. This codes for CASSSQGVQYNEQFF.

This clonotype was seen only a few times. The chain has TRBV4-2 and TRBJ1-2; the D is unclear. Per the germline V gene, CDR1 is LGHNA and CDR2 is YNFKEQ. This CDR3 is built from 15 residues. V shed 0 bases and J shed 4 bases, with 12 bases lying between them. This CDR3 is CASSQDLQDRYGYTF. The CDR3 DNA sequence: TGTGCCAGCAGCCAAGATCTTCAAGACCGCTATGGCTACACCTTC.

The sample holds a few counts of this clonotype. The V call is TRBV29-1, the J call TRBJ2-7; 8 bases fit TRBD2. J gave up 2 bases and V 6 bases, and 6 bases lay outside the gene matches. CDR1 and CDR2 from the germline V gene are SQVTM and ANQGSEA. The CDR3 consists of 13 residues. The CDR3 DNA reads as TGCAGCGTGAGCGGGGGAGCCACCTACGAGCAGTACTTC. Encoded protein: CSVSGGATYEQYF.

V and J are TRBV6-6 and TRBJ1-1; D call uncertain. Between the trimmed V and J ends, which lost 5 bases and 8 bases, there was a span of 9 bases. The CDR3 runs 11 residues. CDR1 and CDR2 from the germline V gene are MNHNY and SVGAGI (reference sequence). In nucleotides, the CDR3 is TGTGCCAGCAGTCTAGGAAGGGAAGCTTTCTTT. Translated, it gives CASSLGREAFF.

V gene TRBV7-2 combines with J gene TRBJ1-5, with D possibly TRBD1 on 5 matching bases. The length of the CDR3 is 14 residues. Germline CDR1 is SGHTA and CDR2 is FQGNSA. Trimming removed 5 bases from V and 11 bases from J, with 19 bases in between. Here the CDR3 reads CASSEQALMGAQHF. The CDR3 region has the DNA TGTGCCAGCAGCGAACAGGCCCTTATGGGAGCCCAGCATTTT.